This TCR beta chain was obtained from a study of T cells in women clearing cervical HPV infection. Study information: Case blood was drawn a median roughly 150 days after lesion detection.

Average input was roughly 1,100 ng genomic DNA for immunoSEQ TCR beta CDR3 amplification. This table comes from immunoSEQ multiplex PCR, and its TCRdb copy is limited to in-frame clones, with some not included. Its clone listing holds 35,000 to 45,000 clones. A word on this clone: Read sequence stops 3 residues before the CDR3 end, and the germline J gene provides the missing end.

This CDR3 is 14 amino acids long. Germline loops: CDR1 MGHRA, CDR2 YSYEKL. V gave up 0 bases and J gave up 6 bases, with 9 bases separating them. The sample taken for sequencing was blood buffy coat. V and J are TRBV4-1 and TRBJ2-1; no reliable D call. The clonotype originates from a woman aged 18-70 years with a cervical HPV16 infection that either progressed to CIN3+ or cleared (not recorded which). CDR3 DNA, as far as it was read: TGCGCCAGCAGCCAAGATCACGGTCCCAATGAG. This translates into CASSQDHGPNE. The whole CDR3 region reads CASSQDHGPNEQFF.